One sample yielded the 18 T cell receptor beta chains listed below, sequenced in a study of blood T cell repertoires in COVID-19. Measured with immunoSEQ multiplex PCR; TCRdb has only the in-frame clones, and not every one. The sample lists about 140,000 clones; 85% to 90% were seen once. Specimen: peripheral blood. The receptors stem from a woman aged 60-70 years with acute or convalescent COVID-19.

The V gene is TRBV7-2, the J gene TRBJ2-7, with 11 bases that match TRBD2. V dropped 2 bases and J dropped 1; count of bases not matched to a gene: 7. This CDR3 has 17 residues. Germline CDR1 reads SGHTA; CDR2 reads FQGNSA. CDR3 protein: CASSLKKTSGVSYEQYF. CDR3 sequence (DNA): TGTGCCAGCAGCTTAAAAAAGACTAGCGGGGTTTCCTACGAGCAGTACTTC.

Worth noting for this clone: Other DNA variants within this sample encode the same CDR3. V usage is TRBV10-3 and J usage is TRBJ2-1; TRBD2 matches 10 bases. The CDR3 length is 16 residues. The junction had 6 bases not matched to a gene; V was cut back by 3 bases and J by 4 bases. CDR1 and CDR2 from the germline V gene are ENHRY and SYGVKD. For the CDR3, the DNA is TGTGCCATCAGTGATTTAGCGGGGGGACCTTACAATGAGCAGTTCTTC. The encoded protein is CAISDLAGGPYNEQFF.

The chain employs TRBV7-6 and TRBJ1-1, with D perhaps matching TRBD1 (5 bases). Germline assignment: CDR1 SGHVS and CDR2 FNYEAQ. This CDR3 is built from 13 residues. Trimming cost V 4 bases and J 9 bases, with 15 bases left between them. The CDR3 sequence is CASSSRQKDKAFF. DNA of the CDR3: TGTGCCAGCAGCTCCCGACAGAAAGACAAAGCTTTCTTT. The full variable domain, its missing parts supplied by reference TRBV7-6 and TRBJ1-1, is GAGVSQSPRYKVTKRGQDVALRCDPISGHVSLYWYRQALGQGPEFLTYFNYEAQQDKSGLPNDRFSAERPEGSISTLTIQRTEQRDSAMYRCASSSRQKDKAFFGQGTRLTVV.

This chain connects TRBV27 to TRBJ1-1; possibly TRBD1 for D (5 bases). CDR3 length: 19 amino acids. Germline V gene data show CDR1 as MNHEY and CDR2 as SMNVEV (reference sequence). The ends were cut back, 2 bases at V and 0 bases at J, with 22 bases in the middle. This CDR3 is CASSLRVAGHRGLNTEAFF. The CDR3 DNA follows: TGTGCCAGCAGTTTAAGGGTCGCGGGGCACCGGGGCTTGAACACTGAAGCTTTCTTT.

A single count supports this clone. Other DNA sequences in the sample encode the same CDR3. V usage is TRBV18 and J usage is TRBJ1-2; no firm D call. V was clipped by 1 base and J by 6 bases, with 9 bases between them. There are 13 residues in the CDR3. Germline CDR1 is KGHSH and CDR2 is LQKENI. The CDR3, as DNA: TGTGCCAGCTCACCACGCACAGTAGATGGCTACACCTTC. Protein: CASSPRTVDGYTF.

The chain employs TRBV9 and TRBJ2-2; possibly TRBD1 for D (6 bases). The CDR3 has 16 residues. V shed 4 bases and J shed 5 bases, with 18 bases lying between them. Germline values: CDR1 SGDLS, CDR2 YYNGEE. CDR3 in amino acids: CASSKQGELRTGELFF. The CDR3 DNA reads TGTGCCAGCAGCAAACAGGGAGAATTGAGGACCGGGGAGCTGTTTTTT.

The rearrangement joins TRBV11-3 to TRBJ1-1; D unclear. Per germline, CDR1 SGHNT and CDR2 YENEEA. The length of the CDR3 is 14 residues. Trimming removed 6 bases from V and 2 bases from J, with 13 bases in between. CDR3 sequence: CASSSTRRNTEAFF. CDR3 DNA sequence: TGTGCCAGCAGTTCAACACGAAGAAACACTGAAGCTTTCTTT.

This chain links TRBV9 with TRBJ1-1; 12 nucleotides agree with TRBD1. The CDR3 has 14 amino acids. The junction had 4 bases not matched to a gene; V was cut back by 3 bases and J by 7 bases. The germline V gene has CDR1 SGDLS and CDR2 YYNGEE. CDR3 DNA sequence: TGTGCCAGCAGCGCAAGGGACAGGGGGCTTGAAGCTTTCTTT. Its translation is CASSARDRGLEAFF.

The rearrangement joins TRBV27 to TRBJ2-5; 13 bases align to TRBD2. This CDR3 is built from 17 residues. With 5 bases clipped from V and 5 bases from J, the junction kept 11 bases outside the gene matches. CDR1 is MNHEY and CDR2 is SMNVEV in the germline V gene (reference sequence). DNA of the CDR3: TGTGCCAGCAGTCCCCACCGGACTAGCGGGGGAGGGGAGACCCAGTACTTC. As protein: CASSPHRTSGGGETQYF.

The rearrangement uses TRBV5-1 and TRBJ2-1; 10 bases fit TRBD1. The trim removed 0 bases at V and 6 bases at J, leaving 3 bases unmatched. The CDR3 sequence is 15 residues long. CDR1 SGHRS and CDR2 YFSETQ come from the germline V gene. The CDR3 bases are TGCGCCAGCAGCTTGGCGGGGACAGGGGTCAATGAGCAGTTCTTC. Translation gives CASSLAGTGVNEQFF. The whole variable domain, filled in from reference TRBV5-1 and TRBJ2-1, reads KAGVTQTPRYLIKTRGQQVTLSCSPISGHRSVSWYQQTPGQGLQFLFEYFSETQRNKGNFPGRFSGRQFSNSRSEMNVSTLELGDSALYLCASSLAGTGVNEQFFGPGTRLTVL.

J is TRBJ1-3 and V is TRBV7-9; 8 nucleotides agree with TRBD1. With 5 bases clipped from V and 3 bases from J, the junction kept 12 bases outside the gene matches. Germline V gene sequence: CDR1 SEHNR, CDR2 FQNEAQ (reference sequence). The CDR3 runs 17 residues. As DNA, the CDR3 is TGTGCCAGCAGCCCGCGTGGGGGCAGGGGGCTTGGAAACACCATATATTTT. Amino acids: CASSPRGGRGLGNTIYF.

The chain joins TRBV11-3 to TRBJ2-7; the D gene is possibly TRBD2 (6 bases). CDR3 length equals 13 residues. V lost 8 bases to trimming and J lost 4 bases, with 15 bases between them. Looked up from germline, CDR1 is SGHNT and CDR2 is YENEEA. The CDR3 region has the DNA TGTGCCAGCCGAGGGCGGGGATTTTACGAGCAGTACTTC. Translated: CASRGRGFYEQYF.

This clone turned up a few times. V is TRBV3-1 (or the pseudogene TRBV3-2) and J is TRBJ2-7; maybe TRBD2 (5 bases). Germline CDR1 is LGHDT and CDR2 is YNNKEL (reference sequence). Trimming stripped 7 bases from V and 1 base from J, with 17 bases between. The CDR3 is 15 amino acids. DNA of the CDR3: TGTGCCAGCACCCGAGGAGGAGAAGGGTCCTACGAGCAGTACTTC. Protein product: CASTRGGEGSYEQYF.

V usage is TRBV6-1 and J usage is TRBJ1-4, with 9 bases identical to TRBD1. Germline CDR1 is MNHNS and CDR2 is SASEGT. J lost 7 bases, V lost 2 bases, and 14 bases had no gene match. The CDR3 length is 18 residues. The CDR3 reads CASSENSLQGTGFEKLFF. The CDR3 coding sequence is TGTGCCAGCAGTGAAAACTCGCTTCAGGGGACAGGGTTTGAAAAACTGTTTTTT.

The J gene is TRBJ2-5, the V gene TRBV4-1; D might be TRBD2 (5 bases). The length of the CDR3 is 15 residues. V lost 5 bases to trimming and J lost 0 bases, with 13 bases between them. CDR1 MGHRA and CDR2 YSYEKL come from the germline V gene. In nucleotides, the CDR3 is TGCGCCAGCAGCGAGAGCGGCCTGTACCAAGAGACCCAGTACTTC. Protein product: CASSESGLYQETQYF.

A note on this clone: The junction does not match germline at one end; this may be a read error. The rearrangement joins TRBV9 to TRBJ2-5; 9 bases agree with TRBD2. Germline-derived CDR1 and CDR2 are SGDLS and YYNGEE. The CDR3 has 15 residues. CDR3 DNA sequence: TGTGCCAGCAGCAGGCGGGGGGGCCAACAAGAGGCCCAGTACTTC. Amino acids: CASSRRGGQQEAQYF.

A single count supports this clone. The V call is TRBV28, the J call TRBJ1-3, with D perhaps TRBD1 (5 bases). CDR1 MDHEN and CDR2 SYDVKM come from the germline V gene. The CDR3 length is 17 residues. V lost 7 bases and J 0 bases, leaving 19 bases between the germline ends. CDR3 loop: CASNPGGVRSSGNTIYF. The CDR3 DNA is TGTGCCAGCAATCCGGGGGGGGTTCGAAGCTCTGGAAACACCATATATTTT.

The V gene is TRBV30, the J gene TRBJ1-1; 8 bases map to TRBD1. The CDR3 covers 12 residues. Trimming took 2 bases from V and 8 from J; bases not matched to a gene: 4. Germline V gene lookup returns CDR1 GTSNPN and CDR2 SVGIG (reference sequence). CDR3 in amino acids: CAWSSGGEEAFF. CDR3 nucleotide sequence: TGTGCCTGGAGTTCAGGGGGCGAAGAAGCTTTCTTT.